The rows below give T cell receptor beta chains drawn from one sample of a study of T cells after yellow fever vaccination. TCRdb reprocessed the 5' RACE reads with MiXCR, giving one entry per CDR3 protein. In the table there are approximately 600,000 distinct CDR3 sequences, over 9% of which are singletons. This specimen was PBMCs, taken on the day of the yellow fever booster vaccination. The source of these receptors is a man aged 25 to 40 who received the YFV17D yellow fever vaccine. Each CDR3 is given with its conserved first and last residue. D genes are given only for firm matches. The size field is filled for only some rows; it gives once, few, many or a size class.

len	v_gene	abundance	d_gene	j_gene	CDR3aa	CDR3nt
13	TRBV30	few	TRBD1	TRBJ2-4	CASTTGQGVIQYF	TGTGCCTCAACTACCGGACAGGGGGTCATTCAGTACTTC
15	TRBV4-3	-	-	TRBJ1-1	CASSQVFTGDTEAFF	TGCGCCAGCAGCCAAGTGTTTACCGGGGACACTGAAGCTTTCTTT
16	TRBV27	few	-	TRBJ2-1	CASSPPGLYSYNEQFF	TGTGCCAGCAGTCCCCCTGGACTATACTCCTACAATGAGCAGTTCTTC
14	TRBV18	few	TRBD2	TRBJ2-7	CASSPRLAGVEQYF	TGTGCCAGCTCACCACGACTAGCGGGAGTCGAGCAGTACTTC
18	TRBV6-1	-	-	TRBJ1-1	CASSEARGSGPGNTEAFF	TGTGCCAGCAGTGAAGCGCGGGGGTCGGGCCCGGGGAACACTGAAGCTTTCTTT
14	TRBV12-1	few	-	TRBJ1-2	CASSFSTSNYGYTF	TGTGCCAGCAGCTTTTCCACTTCTAACTATGGCTACACCTTC
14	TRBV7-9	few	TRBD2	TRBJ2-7	CASSPRGSPAEQYF	TGTGCCAGCAGCCCACGCGGGAGCCCCGCCGAGCAGTACTTC
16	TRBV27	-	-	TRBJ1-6	CASSSLKGPVNSPLHF	TGTGCCAGCAGTTCCCTAAAGGGACCGGTTAATTCACCCCTCCACTTT
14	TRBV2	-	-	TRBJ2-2	CASSETLNTGELFF	TGTGCCAGCAGTGAAACCCTGAACACCGGGGAGCTGTTTTTT
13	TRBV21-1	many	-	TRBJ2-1	CASSNARDNEQFF	TGTGCCAGCAGCAATGCCAGGGACAATGAGCAGTTCTTC
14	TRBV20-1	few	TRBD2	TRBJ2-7	CSAPKAGGLYEQYF	TGCAGTGCCCCGAAAGCGGGAGGTTTGTACGAGCAGTACTTC
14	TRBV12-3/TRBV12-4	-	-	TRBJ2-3	CASSFSPRTDTQYF	TGTGCCAGCAGTTTCTCGCCCCGCACAGATACGCAGTATTTT
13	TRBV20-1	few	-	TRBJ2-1	CSAPVSSYNEQFF	TGCAGTGCCCCCGTTAGCTCCTACAATGAGCAGTTCTTC
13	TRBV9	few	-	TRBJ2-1	CASTSVGANEQFF	TGTGCCAGCACCTCCGTGGGAGCCAATGAGCAGTTCTTC
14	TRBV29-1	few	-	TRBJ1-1	CSVEKEGVGTEAFF	TGCAGCGTTGAAAAGGAGGGGGTGGGCACTGAAGCTTTCTTT
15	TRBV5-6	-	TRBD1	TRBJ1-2	CASSRPGTGPTGYTF	TGTGCCAGCAGCCGTCCCGGGACAGGCCCAACAGGCTACACCTTC
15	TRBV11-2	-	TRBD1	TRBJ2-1	CASSPDRGNYNEQFF	TGTGCCAGCAGCCCGGACAGGGGTAACTACAATGAGCAGTTCTTC
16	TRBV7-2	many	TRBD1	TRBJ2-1	CASSFAGTGAYNEQFF	TGTGCCAGCAGCTTCGCCGGGACAGGGGCCTACAATGAGCAGTTCTTC
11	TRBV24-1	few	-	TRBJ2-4	CATSDETGQYF	TGTGCCACCAGTGACGAGACAGGCCAGTACTTC
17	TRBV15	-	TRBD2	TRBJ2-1	CATSRAKGLVPSNEQFF	TGTGCCACCAGCAGAGCTAAGGGACTAGTACCCTCCAATGAGCAGTTCTTC
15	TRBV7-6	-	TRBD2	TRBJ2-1	CASSSTSGLYNEQFF	TGTGCCAGTAGCTCGACTAGCGGTTTATACAATGAGCAGTTCTTC
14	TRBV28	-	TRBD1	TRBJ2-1	CASSFGQGASEQFF	TGTGCCAGCAGCTTCGGACAGGGGGCCAGTGAGCAGTTCTTC
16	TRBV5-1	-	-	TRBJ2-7	CASSLAVGAGAYEQYF	TGCGCCAGCAGCTTGGCAGTGGGGGCGGGGGCCTACGAGCAGTACTTC
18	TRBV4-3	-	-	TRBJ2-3	CASSQDLGSRRATDTQYF	TGCGCCAGCAGCCAAGATCTCGGGTCCCGGCGGGCCACAGATACGCAGTATTTT
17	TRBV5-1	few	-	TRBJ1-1	CASSTRFRQTENTEAFF	TGCGCCAGCAGCACCCGATTTAGGCAGACAGAGAACACTGAAGCTTTCTTT
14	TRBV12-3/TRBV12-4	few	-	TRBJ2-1	CASSLLAEANEQFF	TGTGCCAGCAGTTTACTAGCAGAAGCCAATGAGCAGTTCTTC
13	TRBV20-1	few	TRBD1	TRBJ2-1	CSARNRGYNEQFF	TGCAGTGCTAGAAACAGGGGCTACAATGAGCAGTTCTTC
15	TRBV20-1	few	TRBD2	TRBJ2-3	CSARGDSGSPDTQYF	TGCAGTGCTAGAGGGGATAGCGGGAGCCCAGATACGCAGTATTTT
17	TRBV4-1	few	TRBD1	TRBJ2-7	CASSQALGTASSYEQYF	TGCGCCAGCAGCCAAGCGTTAGGGACAGCAAGCTCCTACGAGCAGTACTTC
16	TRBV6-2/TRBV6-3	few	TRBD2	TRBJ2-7	CASSRHIPGLGDEQYF	TGTGCCAGCAGTCGTCACATTCCGGGACTAGGCGACGAGCAGTACTTC
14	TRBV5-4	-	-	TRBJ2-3	CASSFRRETDTQYF	TGTGCCAGCAGCTTTCGACGGGAGACAGATACGCAGTATTTT
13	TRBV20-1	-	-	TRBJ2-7	CSAFRTAREEQYF	TGCAGTGCTTTTCGGACTGCACGGGAGGAGCAGTACTTC
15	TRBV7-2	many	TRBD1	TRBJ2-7	CASSFTTGGPHEQYF	TGTGCCAGCAGCTTTACGACAGGGGGCCCTCACGAGCAGTACTTC
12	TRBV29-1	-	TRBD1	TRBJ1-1	CSVRGGASEAFF	TGCAGCGTCAGGGGGGGGGCAAGTGAAGCTTTCTTT
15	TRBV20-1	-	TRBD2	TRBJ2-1	CSANVLTSGTDEQFF	TGCAGTGCTAACGTACTGACTAGCGGGACCGATGAGCAGTTCTTC
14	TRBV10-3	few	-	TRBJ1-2	CAISDLGGLDGYTF	TGTGCCATCAGTGACCTCGGGGGGCTGGATGGCTACACCTTC
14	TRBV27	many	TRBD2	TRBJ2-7	CASSFSSGSNEQYF	TGTGCCAGCAGTTTCTCAAGCGGGAGTAACGAGCAGTACTTC
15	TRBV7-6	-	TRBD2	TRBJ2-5	CASSLAQTSRETQYF	TGTGCCAGCAGCTTAGCGCAGACTAGCAGAGAGACCCAGTACTTC
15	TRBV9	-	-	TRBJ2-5	CASSVGAREAETQYF	TGTGCCAGCAGCGTAGGGGCGAGGGAGGCAGAGACCCAGTACTTC
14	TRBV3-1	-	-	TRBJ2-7	CASSHTRNPYEQYF	TGTGCCAGCAGCCACACTAGAAACCCCTACGAGCAGTACTTC
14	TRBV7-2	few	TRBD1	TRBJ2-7	CASSLHRGASEQYF	TGTGCCAGCAGCTTGCACAGGGGAGCATCCGAGCAGTACTTC
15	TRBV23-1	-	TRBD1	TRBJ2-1	CASDVTGGPVNEQFF	TGCGCCAGCGACGTTACAGGGGGCCCCGTTAATGAGCAGTTCTTC
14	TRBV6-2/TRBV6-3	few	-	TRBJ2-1	CASCLRGSSGEQFF	TGTGCCAGCTGCCTAAGGGGGAGCTCAGGTGAGCAGTTCTTC
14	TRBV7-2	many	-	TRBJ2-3	CASSKGRITDTQYF	TGTGCCAGCAGCAAGGGGAGAATCACAGATACGCAGTATTTT
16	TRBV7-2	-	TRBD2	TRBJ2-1	CASSLVSRVGGNEQFF	TGTGCCAGCAGCTTAGTTTCCAGGGTGGGGGGGAATGAGCAGTTCTTC
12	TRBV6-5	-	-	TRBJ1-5	CASTTGTQPQHF	TGTGCCAGCACCACGGGGACACAGCCCCAGCATTTT
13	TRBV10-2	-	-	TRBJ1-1	CASTERMNTEAFF	TGCGCCAGCACTGAGAGGATGAACACTGAAGCTTTCTTT
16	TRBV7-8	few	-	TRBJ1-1	CASSITGRTDNTEAFF	TGTGCCAGCAGTATAACCGGGAGAACGGACAACACTGAAGCTTTCTTT
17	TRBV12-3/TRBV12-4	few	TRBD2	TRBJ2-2	CASSGPGSGRIPGELFF	TGTGCCAGCAGTGGCCCGGGGAGCGGGAGGATCCCCGGGGAGCTGTTTTTT
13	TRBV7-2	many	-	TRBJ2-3	CASSLANTDTQYF	TGTGCCAGCAGCTTAGCCAACACAGATACGCAGTATTTT
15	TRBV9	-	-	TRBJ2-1	CASSSGLGPYNEQFF	TGTGCCAGCAGCAGTGGGCTGGGCCCTTACAATGAGCAGTTCTTC